The clone carrying this T cell receptor (beta chain) was counted a few times. Its target is not known. The entry originates in a study of cytotoxic CD8 clonotypes in ibrutinib-treated CLL. Study at large: Response sampling came at median roughly 11 months of treatment, ranging 6 to 36 months. Each sample contained, on average, about 250,000 productive templates and 80,000 to 95,000 productive rearrangements.

The planned depth of sequencing spanned 1 in 200,000 to 1 in 1 million T cells. Libraries were prepared by immunoSEQ multiplex PCR; TCRdb keeps only in-frame clonotypes and omits some of them. The sample holds approximately 140,000 clones, about 72% seen once. Regarding the study as a whole: Clonality increased at ibrutinib response and stayed stable in sustained remission. At progression, however, it fell back toward baseline.

The V gene's germline CDR1 is MNHEY and CDR2 SMNVEV (reference sequence). The CDR3 contains 15 residues. Germline trimming cut 5 bases from V and 10 bases from J; bases unmatched to any gene: 16. Sequencing was performed on PBMCs, taken after 12 months of ibrutinib treatment. The rearrangement links TRBV27 to TRBJ1-1, with TRBD1 matching 7 bases. The source is a human donor with chronic lymphocytic leukemia. CDR3 loop: CASSPGPPDRQGAFF. DNA of the CDR3: TGTGCCAGCAGTCCCGGCCCCCCGGACAGGCAGGGAGCTTTCTTT.